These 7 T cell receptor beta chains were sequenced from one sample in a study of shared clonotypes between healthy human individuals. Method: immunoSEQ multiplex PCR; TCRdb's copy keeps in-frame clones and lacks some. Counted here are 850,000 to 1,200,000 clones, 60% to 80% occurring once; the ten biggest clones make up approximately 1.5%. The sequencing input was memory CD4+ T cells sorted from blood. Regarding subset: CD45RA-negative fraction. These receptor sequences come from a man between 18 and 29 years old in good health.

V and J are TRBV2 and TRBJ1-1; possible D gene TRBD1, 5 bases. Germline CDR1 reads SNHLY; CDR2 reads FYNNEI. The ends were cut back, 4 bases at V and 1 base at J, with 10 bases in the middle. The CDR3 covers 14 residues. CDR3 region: CASSGFRENTEAFF. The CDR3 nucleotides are TGTGCCAGCAGTGGATTCAGGGAGAACACTGAAGCTTTCTTT.

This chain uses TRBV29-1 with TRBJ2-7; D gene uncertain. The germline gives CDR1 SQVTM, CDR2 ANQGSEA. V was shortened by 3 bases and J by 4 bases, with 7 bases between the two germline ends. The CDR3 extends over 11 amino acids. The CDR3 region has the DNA TGCAGCGTTGAGGTTCAGTACGAGCAGTACTTC. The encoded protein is CSVEVQYEQYF.

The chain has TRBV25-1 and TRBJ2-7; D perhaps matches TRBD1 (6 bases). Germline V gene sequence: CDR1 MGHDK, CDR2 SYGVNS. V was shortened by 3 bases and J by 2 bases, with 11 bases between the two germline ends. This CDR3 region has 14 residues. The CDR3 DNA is TGTGCCAGCAGTGACCGGACAGATACCTACGAGCAGTACTTC. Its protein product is CASSDRTDTYEQYF.

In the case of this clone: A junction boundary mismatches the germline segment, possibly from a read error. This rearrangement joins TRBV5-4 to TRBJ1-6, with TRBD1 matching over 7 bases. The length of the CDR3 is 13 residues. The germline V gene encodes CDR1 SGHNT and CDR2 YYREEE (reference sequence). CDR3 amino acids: CASSLAPDRVRSF. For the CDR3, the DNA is TGTGCCAGCAGCTTGGCGCCAGACAGGGTGCGGAGTTTT.

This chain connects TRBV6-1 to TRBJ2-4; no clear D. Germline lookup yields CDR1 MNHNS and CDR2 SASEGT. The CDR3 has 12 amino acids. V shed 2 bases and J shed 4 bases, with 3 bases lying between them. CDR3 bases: TGTGCCAGCAGTGAACAGAAAAACATTCAGTACTTC. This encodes CASSEQKNIQYF.

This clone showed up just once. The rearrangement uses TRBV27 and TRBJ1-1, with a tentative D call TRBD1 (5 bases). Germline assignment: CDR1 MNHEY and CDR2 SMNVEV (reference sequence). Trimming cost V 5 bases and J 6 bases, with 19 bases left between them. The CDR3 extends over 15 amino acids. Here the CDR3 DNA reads TGTGCCAGCAGTGCGATACCGGGACTGACTGCTGAAGCTTTCTTT. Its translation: CASSAIPGLTAEAFF.

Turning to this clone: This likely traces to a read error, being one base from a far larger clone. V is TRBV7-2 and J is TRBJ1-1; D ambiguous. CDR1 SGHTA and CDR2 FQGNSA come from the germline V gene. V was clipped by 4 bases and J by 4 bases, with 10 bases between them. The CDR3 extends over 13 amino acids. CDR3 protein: CASSSWEGTEAFF. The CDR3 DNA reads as TGTGCCAGCAGCTCCTGGGAGGGCACTGAAGCTTTCTTT.